Reported below is one TCR beta chain. This sample is drawn from a study of T-cell memory formation after mild COVID-19. This CDR3 spans 17 amino acids. Germline values: CDR1 SEHNR, CDR2 FQNEAQ (reference sequence). Germline trimming cut 5 bases from V and 4 bases from J; bases unmatched to any gene: 10. The TCR alpha and TCR beta cDNA libraries, bearing sample barcodes and UMIs, were generated by 5'RACE using constant-segment primers. In TCRdb, the 5' RACE reads were re-called with MiXCR into one record per CDR3 protein. The table lists more than 300,000 distinct CDR3 sequences, approximately 22% of them singletons.

Sequencing was done on a sample of PBMCs or a T cell subset sorted from them (not recorded which). This clonotype was sampled from a man aged 18 to 30 who had mild COVID-19 (a few samples of this study predate the infection). Cell type and time point are not known. This chain connects TRBV7-9 to TRBJ2-3; 12 bases agree with TRBD2. The CDR3 sequence: CASSRRLTSGGADTQYF. The CDR3 DNA sequence: TGTGCCAGCAGCAGGCGGTTGACTAGCGGGGGAGCAGATACGCAGTATTTT.